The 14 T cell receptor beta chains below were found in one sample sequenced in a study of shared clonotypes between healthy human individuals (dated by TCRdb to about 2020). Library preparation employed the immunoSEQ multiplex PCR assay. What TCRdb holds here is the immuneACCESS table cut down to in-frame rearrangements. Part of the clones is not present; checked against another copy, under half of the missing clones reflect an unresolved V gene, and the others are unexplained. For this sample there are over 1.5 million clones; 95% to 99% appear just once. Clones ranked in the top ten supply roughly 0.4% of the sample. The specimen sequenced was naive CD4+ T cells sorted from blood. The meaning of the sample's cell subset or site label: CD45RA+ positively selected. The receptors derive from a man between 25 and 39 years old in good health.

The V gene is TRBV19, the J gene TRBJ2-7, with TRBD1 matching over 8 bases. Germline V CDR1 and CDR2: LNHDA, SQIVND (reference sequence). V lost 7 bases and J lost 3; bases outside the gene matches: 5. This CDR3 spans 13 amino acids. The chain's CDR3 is CASKITGGYEQYF. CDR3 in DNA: TGTGCCAGTAAGATAACAGGGGGCTACGAGCAGTACTTC.

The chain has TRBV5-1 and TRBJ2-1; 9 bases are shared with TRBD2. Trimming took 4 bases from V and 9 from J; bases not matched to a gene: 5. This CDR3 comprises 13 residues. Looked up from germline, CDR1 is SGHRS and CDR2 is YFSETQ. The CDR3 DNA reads TGCGCCAGCAGCGGGACTAGCCATAGTGAGCAGTTCTTC. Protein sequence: CASSGTSHSEQFF.

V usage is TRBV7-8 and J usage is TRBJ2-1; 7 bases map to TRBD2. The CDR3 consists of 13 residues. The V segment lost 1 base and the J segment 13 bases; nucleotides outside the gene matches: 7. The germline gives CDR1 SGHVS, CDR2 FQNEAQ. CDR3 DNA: TGTGCCAGCAGCTTAGAGCGGGAAAGTGGCCAGTTCTTC. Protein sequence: CASSLERESGQFF.

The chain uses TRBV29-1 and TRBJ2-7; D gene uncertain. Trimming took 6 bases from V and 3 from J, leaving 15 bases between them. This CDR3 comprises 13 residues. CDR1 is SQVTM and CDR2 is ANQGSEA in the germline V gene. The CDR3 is CSVALGPNYEQYF. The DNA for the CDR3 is TGCAGCGTAGCACTCGGTCCCAACTACGAGCAGTACTTC.

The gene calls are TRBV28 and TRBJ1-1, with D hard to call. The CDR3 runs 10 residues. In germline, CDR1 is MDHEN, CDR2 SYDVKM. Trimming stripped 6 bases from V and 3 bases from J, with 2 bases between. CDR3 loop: CASSYTEAFF. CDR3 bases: TGTGCCAGCAGCTACACTGAAGCTTTCTTT.

CDR3 nucleotides: TGTGCCAGCAGCCACACTAGCGGTCCCTACGAGCAGTACTTC. It translates to CASSHTSGPYEQYF. This chain joins TRBV7-2 and TRBJ2-7; TRBD2 aligns across 8 bases. The CDR3 has 14 amino acids. V lost 5 bases, J lost 2 bases, and 5 bases stayed unmatched. Germline CDR1 SGHTA, CDR2 FQGNSA. Looking up the rest from reference TRBV7-2 and TRBJ2-7 gives the full variable domain: GAGVSQSPSNKVTEKGKDVELRCDPISGHTALYWYRQSLGQGLEFLIYFQGNSAPDKSGLPSDRFSAERTGGSVSTLTIQRTQQEDSAVYLCASSHTSGPYEQYFGPGTRLTVT.

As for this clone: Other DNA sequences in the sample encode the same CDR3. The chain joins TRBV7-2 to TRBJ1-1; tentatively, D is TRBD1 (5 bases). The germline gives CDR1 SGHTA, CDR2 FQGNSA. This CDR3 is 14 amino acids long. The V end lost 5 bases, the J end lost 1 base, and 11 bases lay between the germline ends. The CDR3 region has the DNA TGTGCCAGCAGCCCGGGAGGGGCGAACACTGAAGCTTTCTTT. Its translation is CASSPGGANTEAFF.

CDR3: CASSYGRRLPYEQYF. The CDR3 coding sequence is TGTGCCAGCAGTTACGGGCGGAGATTACCTTACGAGCAGTACTTC. J is TRBJ2-7 and V is TRBV6-5; no firm D call. There are 15 residues in the CDR3. The V end was cut by 2 bases, the J end by 4 bases, with 15 bases between. Germline V gene sequence: CDR1 MNHEY, CDR2 SVGAGI.

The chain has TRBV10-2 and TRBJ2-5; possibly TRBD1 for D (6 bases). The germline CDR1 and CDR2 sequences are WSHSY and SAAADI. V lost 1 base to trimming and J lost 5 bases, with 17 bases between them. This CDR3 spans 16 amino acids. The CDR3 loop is CASSEYLTGSKETQYF. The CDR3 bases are TGCGCCAGCAGTGAGTACCTAACAGGGAGTAAGGAGACCCAGTACTTC.

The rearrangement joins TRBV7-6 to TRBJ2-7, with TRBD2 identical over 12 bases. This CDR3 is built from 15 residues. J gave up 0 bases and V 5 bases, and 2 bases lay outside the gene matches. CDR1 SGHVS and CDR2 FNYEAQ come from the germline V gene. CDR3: CASSPLAGGSYEQYF. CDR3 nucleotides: TGTGCCAGCAGCCCACTAGCGGGAGGCTCCTACGAGCAGTACTTC.

The CDR3 bases are TGCGCCAGCAGCTTGCGCACAGATGAGGCTGAAGCTTTCTTT. The encoded protein is CASSLRTDEAEAFF. The rearrangement links TRBV5-1 to TRBJ1-1, with D hard to call. Germline loops: CDR1 SGHRS, CDR2 YFSETQ. Trimming took 1 base from V and 6 from J, leaving 13 bases between them. The CDR3 has 14 residues.

In DNA form, the CDR3 reads TGTGCCTCGAGGGGTGGACCTGGCTATGGCTACACCTTC. Amino acid sequence: CASRGGPGYGYTF. This chain links TRBV10-3 with TRBJ1-2; perhaps TRBD1 as D (5 bases). The V end lost 11 bases, the J end lost 4 bases, and 17 bases lay between the germline ends. Germline CDR1 is ENHRY and CDR2 is SYGVKD. The CDR3 has 13 residues.

The CDR3 DNA is TGCGCCAGTGGACTAGCAGCAAGCACAGATACGCAGTATTTT. Its translation is CASGLAASTDTQYF. V is TRBV5-1 and J is TRBJ2-3; 8 positions agree with TRBD2. Germline loops: CDR1 SGHRS, CDR2 YFSETQ. V gave up 8 bases and J gave up 0 bases; unmatched junction bases: 5. The CDR3 covers 14 residues.

This CDR3 reads CASTPSGAYGYTF. As DNA, the CDR3 is TGTGCCAGCACTCCATCAGGTGCCTATGGCTACACCTTC. The V and J genes are TRBV28 and TRBJ1-2, with D hard to call. Germline CDR1 reads MDHEN; CDR2 reads SYDVKM. There are 13 residues in the CDR3. Trimming took 7 bases from V and 4 from J, leaving 13 bases between them.